The present T cell receptor (beta chain) was sequenced within a study of blood T cell repertoires in COVID-19. Background on the study: COVID-19 samples collected from the United States, Italy and Spain covered acute and convalescent phases.

This CDR3 spans 17 amino acids. The germline V gene has CDR1 SGHAT and CDR2 FQNNGV. The J segment lost 2 bases and the V segment lost 2 bases, leaving 11 bases of the junction unmatched. In the authors' methods: Scientists estimated how many nucleated cells there were by amplifying reference gene primers. TCRdb's copy holds only in-frame clones and misses some; the assay was immunoSEQ multiplex PCR. From that table come the V and J calls and clone size; the DNA was used to work out D and trimming. The sample lists roughly 200,000 clones, nearly 90% occurring once. The chain links TRBV11-2 to TRBJ2-7, with TRBD2 matching 8 bases. The sequence came from a man aged 45-60 years with acute or convalescent COVID-19. The sequenced sample consisted of peripheral blood. The CDR3 spells CASSLSGSGISAYEQYF. For the CDR3, the DNA is TGTGCCAGCAGCTTAAGTGGTAGCGGGATCTCCGCCTACGAGCAGTACTTC.